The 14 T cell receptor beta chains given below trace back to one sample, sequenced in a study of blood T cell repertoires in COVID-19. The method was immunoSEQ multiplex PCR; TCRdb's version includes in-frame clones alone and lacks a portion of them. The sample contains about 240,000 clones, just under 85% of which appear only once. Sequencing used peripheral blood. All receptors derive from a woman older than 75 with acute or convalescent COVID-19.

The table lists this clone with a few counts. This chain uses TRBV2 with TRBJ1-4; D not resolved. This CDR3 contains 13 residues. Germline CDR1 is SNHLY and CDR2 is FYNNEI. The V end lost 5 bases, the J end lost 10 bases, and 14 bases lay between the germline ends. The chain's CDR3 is CASSLGPGGKLFF. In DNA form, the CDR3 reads TGTGCCAGCAGTTTAGGGCCTGGAGGAAAACTGTTTTTT.

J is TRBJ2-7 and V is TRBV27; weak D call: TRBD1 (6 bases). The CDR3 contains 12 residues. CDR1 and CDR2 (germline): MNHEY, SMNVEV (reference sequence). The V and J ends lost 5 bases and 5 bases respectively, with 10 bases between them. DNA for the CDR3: TGTGCCAGCAGTCCGACAGGCCACGAGCAGTACTTC. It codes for CASSPTGHEQYF.

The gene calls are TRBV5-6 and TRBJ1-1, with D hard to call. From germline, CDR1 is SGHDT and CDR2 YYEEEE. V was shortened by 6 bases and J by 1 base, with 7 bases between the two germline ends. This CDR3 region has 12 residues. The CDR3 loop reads CASTEGNTEAFF. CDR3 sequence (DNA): TGTGCCAGCACGGAGGGGAACACTGAAGCTTTCTTT.

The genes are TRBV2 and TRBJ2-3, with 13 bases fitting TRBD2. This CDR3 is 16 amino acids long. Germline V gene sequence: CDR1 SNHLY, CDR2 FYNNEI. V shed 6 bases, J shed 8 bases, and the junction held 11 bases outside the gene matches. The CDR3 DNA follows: TGTGCCAGCAGCCCCGGACTAGCGGGGGCCCCCGGTACGCAGTATTTT. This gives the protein CASSPGLAGAPGTQYF.

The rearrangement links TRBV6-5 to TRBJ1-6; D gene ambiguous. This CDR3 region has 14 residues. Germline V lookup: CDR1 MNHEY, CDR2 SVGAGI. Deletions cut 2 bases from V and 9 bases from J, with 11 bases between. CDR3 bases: TGTGCCAGCAGTTACGGGAGAGGCGCTTCACCCCTCCACTTT. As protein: CASSYGRGASPLHF.

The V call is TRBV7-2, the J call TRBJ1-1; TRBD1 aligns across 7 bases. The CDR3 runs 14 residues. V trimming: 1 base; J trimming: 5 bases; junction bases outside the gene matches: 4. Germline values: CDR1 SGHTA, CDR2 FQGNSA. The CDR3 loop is CASSLGQGETEAFF. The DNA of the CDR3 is TGTGCCAGCAGCTTAGGCCAGGGGGAAACTGAAGCTTTCTTT.

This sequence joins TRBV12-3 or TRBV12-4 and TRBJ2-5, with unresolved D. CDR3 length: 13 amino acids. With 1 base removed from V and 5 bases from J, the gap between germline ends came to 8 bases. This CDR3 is CASSLVPGETQYF. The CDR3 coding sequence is TGTGCCAGCAGTTTAGTTCCGGGTGAGACCCAGTACTTC.

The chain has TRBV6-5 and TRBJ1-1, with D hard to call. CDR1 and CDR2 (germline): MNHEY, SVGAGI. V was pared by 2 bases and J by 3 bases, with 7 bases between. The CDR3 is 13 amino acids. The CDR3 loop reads CASSYRRDTEAFF. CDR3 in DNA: TGTGCCAGCAGTTACAGGAGAGACACTGAAGCTTTCTTT.

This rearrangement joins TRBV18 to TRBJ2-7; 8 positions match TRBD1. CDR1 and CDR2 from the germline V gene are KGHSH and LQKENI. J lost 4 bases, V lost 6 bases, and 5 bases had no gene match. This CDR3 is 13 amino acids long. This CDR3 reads CASSPGQEYEQYF. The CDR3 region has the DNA TGTGCCAGCTCCCCGGGACAGGAATACGAGCAGTACTTC.

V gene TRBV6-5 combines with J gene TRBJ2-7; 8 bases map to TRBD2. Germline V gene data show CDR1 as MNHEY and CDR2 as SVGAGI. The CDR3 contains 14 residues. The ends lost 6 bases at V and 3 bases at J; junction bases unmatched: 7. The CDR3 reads CASRAGGVVYEQYF. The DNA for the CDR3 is TGTGCCAGCAGGGCCGGGGGGGTGGTCTACGAGCAGTACTTC.

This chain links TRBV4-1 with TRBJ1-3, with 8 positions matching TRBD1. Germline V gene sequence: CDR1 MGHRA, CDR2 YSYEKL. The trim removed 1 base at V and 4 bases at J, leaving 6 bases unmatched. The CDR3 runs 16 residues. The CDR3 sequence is CASSQALQGGGNTIYF. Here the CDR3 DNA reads TGCGCCAGCAGCCAAGCCCTACAGGGGGGAGGAAACACCATATATTTT.

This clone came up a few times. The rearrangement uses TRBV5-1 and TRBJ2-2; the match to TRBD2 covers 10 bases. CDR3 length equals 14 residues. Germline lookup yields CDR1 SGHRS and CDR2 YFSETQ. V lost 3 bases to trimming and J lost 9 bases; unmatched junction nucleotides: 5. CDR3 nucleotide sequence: TGCGCCAGCAGCTCCACTAGCGGGGCGTGGGAGCTGTTTTTT. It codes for CASSSTSGAWELFF.

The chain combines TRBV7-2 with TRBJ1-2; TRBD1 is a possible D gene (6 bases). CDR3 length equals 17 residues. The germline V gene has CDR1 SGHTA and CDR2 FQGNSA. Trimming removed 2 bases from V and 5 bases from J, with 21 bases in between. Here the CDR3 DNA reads TGTGCCAGCAGCTTACCTCCGACAGGAAAAGCATCTTATGGCTACACCTTC. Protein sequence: CASSLPPTGKASYGYTF.

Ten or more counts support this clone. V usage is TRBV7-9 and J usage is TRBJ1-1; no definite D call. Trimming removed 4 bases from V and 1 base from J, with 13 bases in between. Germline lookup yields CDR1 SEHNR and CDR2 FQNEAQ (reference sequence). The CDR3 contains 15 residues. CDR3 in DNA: TGTGCCAGCAGCTCTGGAAGGGAGGGGAACACTGAAGCTTTCTTT. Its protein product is CASSSGREGNTEAFF.